Following are 18 T cell receptor beta chains from one sample sequenced in a study of shared clonotypes between healthy human individuals. Some clones are missing from TCRdb's copy, which holds only in-frame ones; the method was immunoSEQ multiplex PCR. Among 400,000 to 600,000 clones listed, roughly 83% were seen once. The specimen sequenced was PBMCs. The receptors were gathered from a woman between 35 and 50 years old in good health. Some clones in this sample may be carry-over from other donors' samples.

The chain is built from TRBV30 and TRBJ1-5; no reliable D call. The CDR3 runs 13 residues. From germline, CDR1 is GTSNPN and CDR2 SVGIG (reference sequence). The V gene lost 2 bases and the J gene lost 7 bases, with 12 bases spanning the gap. The CDR3 DNA reads TGTGCCTGGAGTACCCAGGACGGCCAGCCCCAGCATTTT. Encoded protein: CAWSTQDGQPQHF.

J is TRBJ1-1 and V is TRBV27; the match to TRBD1 covers 12 bases. This CDR3 comprises 18 residues. V gave up 1 base and J gave up 0 bases; unmatched junction bases: 6. CDR1 and CDR2 (germline): MNHEY, SMNVEV (reference sequence). The CDR3 region is CASSLLGDRGRMNTEAFF. The CDR3 DNA is TGTGCCAGCAGTTTATTGGGGGACAGGGGGCGAATGAACACTGAAGCTTTCTTT.

The chain links TRBV28 to TRBJ1-5; TRBD1 aligns across 7 bases. Trimming removed 4 bases from V and 5 bases from J; junction bases left unmatched: 5. Germline V gene data show CDR1 as MDHEN and CDR2 as SYDVKM. The CDR3 contains 14 residues. The CDR3 reads CASSSRDRYQPQHF. The CDR3 DNA reads TGTGCCAGCAGTTCCCGGGACAGATATCAGCCCCAGCATTTT.

This clone occurred once. The chain carries TRBV27 and TRBJ2-2; TRBD1 matches at 9 bases. This CDR3 spans 16 amino acids. The V gene end was trimmed by 6 bases and the J gene end by 0 bases; junction bases not matched to a gene: 5. Germline lookup yields CDR1 MNHEY and CDR2 SMNVEV (reference sequence). DNA for the CDR3: TGTGCCAGCAGGCTTCGACAGGGGGCGAACACCGGGGAGCTGTTTTTT. Residues: CASRLRQGANTGELFF.

The chain recombines TRBV28 with TRBJ2-1; TRBD1 might be the D (6 bases). Trimming removed 4 bases at V and 0 bases at J, with 13 bases between. Germline CDR1 reads MDHEN; CDR2 reads SYDVKM. CDR3 length: 16 residues. This CDR3 is CASSSRTASSYNEQFF. CDR3 nucleotides: TGTGCCAGCAGTTCCCGGACAGCGAGCTCCTACAATGAGCAGTTCTTC. The full variable domain, completed using reference TRBV28 and TRBJ2-1, is DVKVTQSSRYLVKRTGEKVFLECVQDMDHENMFWYRQDPGLGLRLIYFSYDVKMKEKGDIPEGYSVSREKKERFSLILESASTNQTSMYLCASSSRTASSYNEQFFGPGTRLTVL.

The J gene is TRBJ2-7, the V gene TRBV27; D is unclear. There are 13 residues in the CDR3. The V gene lost 2 bases and the J gene lost 0 bases, with 5 bases spanning the gap. CDR1 MNHEY and CDR2 SMNVEV come from the germline V gene (reference sequence). CDR3 sequence: CASSLGFSYEQYF. CDR3 bases: TGTGCCAGCAGTTTAGGTTTCTCCTACGAGCAGTACTTC.

In DNA form, the CDR3 reads TGCGCCAGCAGCCAAGACCCAGGTGGGGTCTACAATGAGCAGTTCTTC. Translating gives CASSQDPGGVYNEQFF. This chain uses TRBV4-1 with TRBJ2-1, with D uncertain. The germline V and J ends were trimmed by 0 bases and 3 bases, with 12 bases remaining between them. Germline V gene sequence: CDR1 MGHRA, CDR2 YSYEKL. This CDR3 contains 16 residues.

The V gene is TRBV15, the J gene TRBJ2-4; tentatively, D is TRBD1 or TRBD2 (5 bases each). Germline V lookup: CDR1 LNHNV, CDR2 YYDKDF (reference sequence). The CDR3 has 15 residues. The V gene lost 1 base and the J gene lost 5 bases, with 12 bases spanning the gap. The CDR3 region has the DNA TGTGCCACCAGCAGAGGAGGGACCGCCGAAAACATTCAGTACTTC. Translated: CATSRGGTAENIQYF.

V is TRBV6-4 and J is TRBJ2-1; tentative D call: TRBD2 (5 bases). This CDR3 contains 16 residues. V gave up 5 bases and J gave up 7 bases, with 21 bases separating them. Germline-derived CDR1 and CDR2 are MRHNA and SNTAGT. As DNA, the CDR3 is TGTGCCAGCAGTTCTGTCGGGTCTAGCTCGTCGAATGAGCAGTTCTTC. Protein sequence: CASSSVGSSSSNEQFF.

The chain couples TRBV30 to TRBJ1-1; D is ambiguous. The germline V gene encodes CDR1 GTSNPN and CDR2 SVGIG (reference sequence). The CDR3 runs 13 residues. The V end was cut by 0 bases, the J end by 5 bases, with 10 bases between. The CDR3 DNA sequence: TGTGCCTGGAGTGTAGTACTAGGAACTGAAGCTTTCTTT. It codes for CAWSVVLGTEAFF.

The V and J genes are TRBV5-1 and TRBJ1-1; 7 nucleotides agree with TRBD1. Germline V gene lookup returns CDR1 SGHRS and CDR2 YFSETQ. With V trimmed by 0 bases and J by 4 bases, 6 bases remained unmatched. The length of the CDR3 is 15 residues. In nucleotides, the CDR3 is TGCGCCAGCAGCTTGGCGGCCAGGGGGGTCACTGAAGCTTTCTTT. Its translation: CASSLAARGVTEAFF.

The CDR3 loop reads CATSRSLGGREAFF. The CDR3 nucleotides are TGTGCCACCAGCAGATCACTGGGGGGGAGAGAAGCTTTCTTT. The J gene is TRBJ1-1, the V gene TRBV15, with D maybe TRBD1 (5 bases). V dropped 2 bases and J dropped 8 bases, with 15 bases sitting between them. CDR3 length equals 14 residues. Germline V gene sequence: CDR1 LNHNV, CDR2 YYDKDF (reference sequence).

This rearrangement joins TRBV7-2 to TRBJ1-1; D call uncertain. The V gene lost 1 base and the J gene lost 7 bases, with 10 bases spanning the gap. The CDR3 spans 13 residues. The germline V gene encodes CDR1 SGHTA and CDR2 FQGNSA. CDR3 sequence reads: CASSLDSGREAFF. In DNA form, the CDR3 reads TGTGCCAGCAGCTTAGACAGCGGTCGTGAAGCTTTCTTT.

The chain uses TRBV25-1 and TRBJ1-2, with no clear D. Germline lookup yields CDR1 MGHDK and CDR2 SYGVNS. Trimming took 5 bases from V and 9 from J, leaving 13 bases between them. This CDR3 has 12 residues. This CDR3 is CASSFSNERYTF. DNA for the CDR3: TGTGCCAGCAGTTTCTCCAACGAACGCTACACCTTC.

CDR3 DNA sequence: TGCGCCAGCAGCCAGATGTGGGACAGGGTACCCGATACGCAGTATTTT. Translation: CASSQMWDRVPDTQYF. This sequence joins TRBV4-3 and TRBJ2-3, with 9 positions matching TRBD1. There are 16 residues in the CDR3. From germline, CDR1 is LGHNA and CDR2 YSLEER. V was clipped by 3 bases and J by 6 bases; unmatched bases: 10.

This clone was counted between two and nine times. The chain combines TRBV7-2 with TRBJ2-7; D call uncertain. Germline CDR1 and CDR2: SGHTA and FQGNSA. The CDR3 is made up of 13 amino acids. Trimming stripped 2 bases from V and 3 bases from J, with 8 bases between. CDR3 bases: TGTGCCAGCAGCTTAAGACATTTCTACGAGCAGTACTTC. It encodes CASSLRHFYEQYF.

V is TRBV7-3 and J is TRBJ1-1; no firm D call. The CDR3 contains 15 residues. The V end was cut by 5 bases, the J end by 0 bases, with 13 bases between. Germline lookup yields CDR1 SGHTA and CDR2 FQGTGA. CDR3 DNA: TGTGCCAGCAGCCTAGGACGGTTGATGAACACTGAAGCTTTCTTT. As protein: CASSLGRLMNTEAFF.

The genes are TRBV18 and TRBJ2-7; the D gene is possibly TRBD2 (6 bases). CDR1 is KGHSH and CDR2 is LQKENI in the germline V gene. The CDR3 extends over 14 amino acids. The germline V and J ends were trimmed by 6 bases and 2 bases, with 14 bases remaining between them. Written as DNA, the CDR3 is TGTGCCAGCTCTCCGGGACTGCTGGCCTACGAGCAGTACTTC. It is translated as CASSPGLLAYEQYF.